Below, 20 T cell receptor beta chains from the same sample are listed, as sequenced in a study of T cell responses to AZD1222 COVID-19 vaccine. TCRdb's table, derived via immunoSEQ multiplex PCR, lists solely in-frame clones and lacks some. The table includes 150,000 or so clones, 85% to 90% detected once. This specimen was peripheral blood, taken on day 0 of AZD1222 vaccination. The receptors derive from an adult in good health.

This chain uses TRBV30 with TRBJ1-6; D unclear. Deletions cut 0 bases from V and 10 bases from J, with 7 bases between. Per germline, CDR1 GTSNPN and CDR2 SVGIG (reference sequence). The CDR3 runs to 12 residues. The CDR3 loop is CAWSVLPSPLHF. CDR3 nucleotide sequence: TGTGCCTGGAGTGTACTTCCCTCACCCCTCCACTTT.

The V gene is TRBV30, the J gene TRBJ1-5; D gene uncertain. The CDR3 is made up of 13 amino acids. Deletions cut 2 bases from V and 2 bases from J, with 7 bases between. CDR1 is GTSNPN, CDR2 SVGIG, per germline (reference sequence). Written as DNA, the CDR3 is TGTGCCTGGAGTCTGGAGCGCAATCAGCCCCAGCATTTT. It is translated as CAWSLERNQPQHF.

The J gene is TRBJ2-1, the V gene TRBV28; possibly TRBD2 for D (5 bases). The CDR3 loop spans 15 amino acids. The germline CDR1 and CDR2 sequences are MDHEN and SYDVKM. The V end lost 5 bases, the J end lost 0 bases, and 11 bases lay between the germline ends. The CDR3, as DNA: TGTGCCAGCAGTCTACCGGGGAGCTCCTACAATGAGCAGTTCTTC. It translates to CASSLPGSSYNEQFF. The full variable domain, with the rest looked up from reference TRBV28 and TRBJ2-1, is DVKVTQSSRYLVKRTGEKVFLECVQDMDHENMFWYRQDPGLGLRLIYFSYDVKMKEKGDIPEGYSVSREKKERFSLILESASTNQTSMYLCASSLPGSSYNEQFFGPGTRLTVL.

This clone was observed a few times. This chain uses TRBV7-8 with TRBJ1-2; the match to TRBD1 covers 8 bases. The V gene end was trimmed by 5 bases and the J gene end by 6 bases; junction bases not matched to a gene: 8. This CDR3 is built from 14 residues. CDR1 is SGHVS, CDR2 FQNEAQ, per germline. CDR3 region: CASSPKTGADGYTF. DNA of the CDR3: TGTGCCAGCAGCCCCAAGACAGGGGCTGATGGCTACACCTTC.

Only one count was recorded for this clone. This chain connects TRBV9 to TRBJ1-2; 7 nucleotides line up with TRBD1. The CDR3 consists of 13 residues. Germline V gene sequence: CDR1 SGDLS, CDR2 YYNGEE. Trimming cost V 6 bases and J 8 bases; bases outside gene matches: 10. Here the CDR3 DNA reads TGTGCCAGCACCCCCCAGACAGGGAACGGCTACACCTTC. This translates into CASTPQTGNGYTF.

V usage is TRBV7-3 and J usage is TRBJ2-3; 10 bases agree with TRBD1. Germline V gene lookup returns CDR1 SGHTA and CDR2 FQGTGA. The CDR3 runs to 16 residues. With 2 bases clipped from V and 3 bases from J, the junction kept 5 bases outside the gene matches. CDR3 residues: CASSLGDRGATDTQYF. The CDR3 bases are TGTGCCAGCAGCTTAGGGGACAGGGGAGCAACAGATACGCAGTATTTT.

The chain recombines TRBV12-5 with TRBJ2-1; TRBD2 aligns across 11 bases. V was clipped by 6 bases and J by 4 bases; unmatched bases: 8. The CDR3 covers 16 residues. Germline V gene lookup returns CDR1 LGHNT and CDR2 FRNRAP. CDR3 protein: CASGIASGGLYNEQFF. In nucleotides, the CDR3 is TGTGCTAGTGGAATCGCTAGCGGGGGGCTTTACAATGAGCAGTTCTTC.

V and J are TRBV19 and TRBJ1-2; 7 nucleotides agree with TRBD1. J gave up 3 bases and V 6 bases, and 4 bases lay outside the gene matches. Germline V gene sequence: CDR1 LNHDA, CDR2 SQIVND (reference sequence). This CDR3 has 13 amino acids. The CDR3 region is CASSRQGDYGYTF. The CDR3 DNA is TGTGCCAGTAGCAGACAGGGAGACTATGGCTACACCTTC. Complete variable domain (other parts from reference TRBV19 and TRBJ1-2): DGGITQSPKYLFRKEGQNVTLSCEQNLNHDAMYWYRQDPGQGLRLIYYSQIVNDFQKGDIAEGYSVSREKKESFPLTVTSAQKNPTAFYLCASSRQGDYGYTFGSGTRLTVV.

Of note for this clone: This clone may be a read error of a much larger clone one base away. The chain recombines TRBV9 with TRBJ2-2; D gene uncertain. Germline loops: CDR1 SGDLS, CDR2 YYNGEE. The CDR3 is made up of 13 amino acids. Trimming left V 1 base short and J 1 base short, with 2 bases between. In DNA form, the CDR3 reads TGTGCCAGCAGCGTACAGAACACCGGGGAGCTGTTTTTT. Encoded protein: CASSVQNTGELFF.

J is TRBJ2-7 and V is TRBV28, with D possibly matching TRBD2 (5 bases). Trimming took off 4 bases at V and 2 bases at J, with 12 bases between the two ends. The CDR3 has 14 residues. CDR1 and CDR2 from the germline V gene are MDHEN and SYDVKM. DNA for the CDR3: TGTGCCAGCAGTTCGGACGGGGAAGCCTACGAGCAGTACTTC. This gives the protein CASSSDGEAYEQYF. The variable domain in full, completed from reference TRBV28 and TRBJ2-7, reads DVKVTQSSRYLVKRTGEKVFLECVQDMDHENMFWYRQDPGLGLRLIYFSYDVKMKEKGDIPEGYSVSREKKERFSLILESASTNQTSMYLCASSSDGEAYEQYFGPGTRLTVT.

The chain has TRBV4-1 and TRBJ1-4, with 8 bases aligning to TRBD1. CDR1 is MGHRA and CDR2 is YSYEKL in the germline V gene. J gave up 4 bases and V 2 bases, and 6 bases lay outside the gene matches. The CDR3 has 16 residues. The CDR3: CASSQRGTGINEKLFF. The CDR3 DNA sequence: TGCGCCAGCAGCCAACGAGGGACAGGCATTAATGAAAAACTGTTTTTT.

V is TRBV7-6 and J is TRBJ2-1; D tentatively reads TRBD1 or TRBD2 (5 bases each). Trimming removed 3 bases at V and 7 bases at J, with 16 bases between. The CDR3 loop spans 15 amino acids. The V gene's germline CDR1 is SGHVS and CDR2 FNYEAQ. The CDR3 coding sequence is TGTGCCAGCAGCTTGGGGACCCCCAACCGGAATGAGCAGTTCTTC. It specifies CASSLGTPNRNEQFF.

This clone appeared once. This chain uses TRBV7-3 with TRBJ2-7, with no clear D. Germline V gives CDR1 SGHTA, CDR2 FQGTGA. The CDR3 runs 13 residues. The V end was cut by 5 bases, the J end by 0 bases, with 8 bases between. The CDR3 loop reads CASSRDNSYEQYF. The CDR3 nucleotides are TGTGCCAGCAGCCGAGACAACTCCTACGAGCAGTACTTC.

This clone was found once. V and J are TRBV29-1 and TRBJ1-2; maybe TRBD1 (5 bases). Germline CDR1 and CDR2: SQVTM and ANQGSEA. V was shortened by 6 bases and J by 1 base, with 18 bases between the two germline ends. CDR3 length: 15 amino acids. Here the CDR3 reads CSVHTVGTDNYGYTF. CDR3 DNA: TGCAGCGTGCATACTGTTGGGACTGATAACTATGGCTACACCTTC.

This clone was seen just once. The chain joins TRBV18 to TRBJ1-1; weak D call: TRBD1 (6 bases). Germline loops: CDR1 KGHSH, CDR2 LQKENI. The V end lost 8 bases, the J end lost 0 bases, and 19 bases lay between the germline ends. The CDR3 is 16 residues long. Here the CDR3 DNA reads TGTGCCAGCAGGGGAACCGGGACAAGGATGAACACTGAAGCTTTCTTT. Amino acid sequence: CASRGTGTRMNTEAFF.

Here the CDR3 reads CASSQGLAGESEQFF. Here the CDR3 DNA reads TGTGCCAGCTCCCAGGGACTAGCGGGAGAGTCTGAGCAGTTCTTC. The V gene is TRBV18, the J gene TRBJ2-1; 14 bases are shared with TRBD2. Germline V CDR1 and CDR2: KGHSH, LQKENI. J was trimmed by 9 bases and V by 6 bases; bases with no gene match: 7. The length of the CDR3 is 15 residues.

The chain recombines TRBV11-3 with TRBJ2-1; TRBD2 matches at 9 bases. With 5 bases clipped from V and 9 bases from J, the junction kept 5 bases outside the gene matches. This CDR3 has 13 residues. Germline loops: CDR1 SGHNT, CDR2 YENEEA. CDR3: CASSTRTSAEQFF. For the CDR3, the DNA is TGTGCCAGCAGCACCCGGACTAGCGCTGAGCAGTTCTTC.

The sample holds one count of this clone. The rearrangement links TRBV6-1 to TRBJ1-2; the D gene is possibly TRBD1 (6 bases). The germline V gene encodes CDR1 MNHNS and CDR2 SASEGT. Trimming removed 4 bases from V and 1 base from J, with 16 bases in between. The CDR3 is 16 residues long. The CDR3 protein is CASSAGTGIFNYGYTF. For the CDR3, the DNA is TGTGCCAGCAGTGCTGGAACAGGGATTTTTAACTATGGCTACACCTTC.

The V gene is TRBV5-6, the J gene TRBJ1-2, with TRBD1 as a possible D gene (5 bases). Per germline, CDR1 SGHDT and CDR2 YYEEEE. Between the trimmed V and J ends, which lost 0 bases and 4 bases, there was a span of 7 bases. The CDR3 is 13 residues long. CDR3 coding DNA: TGTGCCAGCAGCTTGGACAGGAGCTATGGCTACACCTTC. It is translated as CASSLDRSYGYTF.

The rearrangement uses TRBV2 and TRBJ1-2; weak D call: TRBD1 (5 bases). Trimming stripped 4 bases from V and 7 bases from J, with 19 bases between. This CDR3 region has 15 residues. Germline V gene data show CDR1 as SNHLY and CDR2 as FYNNEI. The CDR3 loop reads CASSAYPSERGGYTF. The CDR3 nucleotides read TGTGCCAGCAGTGCATATCCGTCAGAGAGGGGTGGCTACACCTTC. The complete variable domain, with remaining parts taken from reference TRBV2 and TRBJ1-2, reads EPEVTQTPSHQVTQMGQEVILRCVPISNHLYFYWYRQILGQKVEFLVSFYNNEISEKSEIFDDQFSVERPDGSNFTLKIRSTKLEDSAMYFCASSAYPSERGGYTFGSGTRLTVV.